This T cell receptor beta chain was captured by sequencing in a study of cytomegalovirus exposure and HLA in healthy donors. The study, taken as a whole, reports: Trimming of TCR beta V- and J-genes showed a link, identified in a later analysis, to a missense DCLRE1C variant. In a later analysis, approximately 15,000 TCR beta sequences were associated with HLA alleles at 0.05 false discovery rate. Specificity for CMV antigens was confirmed in vitro for a few of the CMV-associated chains.

There are 14 residues in the CDR3. V lost 4 bases and J lost 5, with 16 bases in between. Looked up from germline, CDR1 is SGHNT and CDR2 is YYREEE (reference sequence). These donors counted as nominally healthy when sampled, but unrecorded immune exposures were likely. PCR amplification relied on 60 Vbeta primers (plus 13 Jbeta primers). Assay used: immunoSEQ multiplex PCR; TCRdb lists only in-frame clones, some missing. This sample has about 110,000 clones, with around 72% found just once. Turning to this clone: Its antigen is as yet unknown.

The sample consisted of PBMCs. The chain recombines TRBV5-4 with TRBJ2-7, with D maybe TRBD1 (6 bases). The sequence was collected from a male donor in good health and CMV-seronegative. The CDR3 nucleotides read TGTGCCAGCAGCCTTTTAACAGGGAAGAACGAGCAGTACTTC. Protein product: CASSLLTGKNEQYF.